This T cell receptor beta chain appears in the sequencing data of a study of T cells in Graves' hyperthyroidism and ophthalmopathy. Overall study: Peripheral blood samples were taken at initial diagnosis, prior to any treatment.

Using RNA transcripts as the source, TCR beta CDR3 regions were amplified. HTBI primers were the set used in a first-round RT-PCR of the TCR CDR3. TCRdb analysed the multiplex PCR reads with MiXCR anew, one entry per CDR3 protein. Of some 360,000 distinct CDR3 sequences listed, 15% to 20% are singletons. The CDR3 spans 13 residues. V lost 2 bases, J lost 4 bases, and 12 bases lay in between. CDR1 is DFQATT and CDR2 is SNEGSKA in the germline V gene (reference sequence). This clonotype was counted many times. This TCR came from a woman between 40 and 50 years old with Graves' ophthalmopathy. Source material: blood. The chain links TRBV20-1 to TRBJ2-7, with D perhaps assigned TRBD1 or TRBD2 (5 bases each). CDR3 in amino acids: CSARLRDLYEQYF. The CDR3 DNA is TGCAGTGCTAGACTCCGGGACCTTTACGAGCAGTACTTC.